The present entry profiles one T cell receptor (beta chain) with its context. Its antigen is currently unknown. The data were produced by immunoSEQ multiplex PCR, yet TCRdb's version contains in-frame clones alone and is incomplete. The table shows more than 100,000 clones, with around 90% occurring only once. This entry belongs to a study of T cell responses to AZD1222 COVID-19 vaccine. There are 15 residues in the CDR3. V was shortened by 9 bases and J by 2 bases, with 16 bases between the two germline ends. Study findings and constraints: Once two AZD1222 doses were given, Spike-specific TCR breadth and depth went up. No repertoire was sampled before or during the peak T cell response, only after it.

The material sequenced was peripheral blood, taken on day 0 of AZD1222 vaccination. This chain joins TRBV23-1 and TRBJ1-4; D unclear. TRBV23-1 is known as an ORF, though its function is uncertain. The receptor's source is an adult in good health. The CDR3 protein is CARRTDTRTNEKLFF. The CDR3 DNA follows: TGCGCCAGGCGGACCGATACACGTACTAATGAAAAACTGTTTTTT.